This entry lists 5 T cell receptor beta chains sequenced from one sample in a study of CD8+ T cells in alopecia areata (dated by TCRdb to the late 2010s). The receptor library was made with the immunoSEQ multiplex PCR assay. RNA was extracted from all samples and reverse transcribed into cDNA, which served as template for TCR sequencing. As stored in TCRdb, this immuneACCESS dataset retains in-frame rearrangements with V and J assigned. A fraction of the clones does not appear; measured against another copy, unresolved V genes explain less than half of the discrepancy, and the remainder lacks a known reason. In this sample the table shows roughly 100,000 clones, 85% to 90% of which occur a single time. The ten largest clones take up around 10% of the sample. The sample's treatment or condition label, in plain terms: oral pan-JAK inhibitor, 5-10 mg twice daily. The material sequenced was CD8+ T cells sorted from blood, taken around week 31, from a patient treated with tofacitinib. Receptors originate from a human donor with alopecia areata.

The rearrangement uses TRBV25-1 and TRBJ2-7; D not certain. This CDR3 has 14 residues. Germline CDR1 and CDR2: MGHDK and SYGVNS. Trimming took 3 bases from V and 1 from J, leaving 10 bases between them. CDR3 in DNA: TGTGCCAGCAGTGACGTGACCGTTTCCTACGAGCAGTACTTC. Encoded protein: CASSDVTVSYEQYF.

This chain uses TRBV18 with TRBJ2-3, with a possible D match to TRBD2 (6 bases). V lost 6 bases, J lost 2 bases, and 15 bases lay in between. The CDR3 covers 15 residues. CDR1 is KGHSH and CDR2 is LQKENI in the germline V gene. The CDR3 protein is CASSPTGVDTDTQYF. CDR3 bases: TGTGCCAGCTCCCCGACGGGAGTTGACACAGATACGCAGTATTTT.

This clone was picked up a small number of times. The chain uses TRBV5-4 and TRBJ2-1; D unresolved. Germline V lookup: CDR1 SGHNT, CDR2 YYREEE (reference sequence). The CDR3 contains 13 residues. The ends were cut back, 2 bases at V and 8 bases at J, with 11 bases in the middle. The CDR3 spells CASSFGRSDEQFF. The CDR3 DNA reads TGTGCCAGCAGCTTCGGGCGATCGGATGAGCAGTTCTTC. Full variable domain (missing parts from reference TRBV5-4 and TRBJ2-1): ETGVTQSPTHLIKTRGQQVTLRCSSQSGHNTVSWYQQALGQGPQFIFQYYREEENGRGNFPPRFSGLQFPNYSSELNVNALELDDSALYLCASSFGRSDEQFFGPGTRLTVL.

The rearrangement links TRBV7-9 to TRBJ2-5; D possibly uses TRBD1 or TRBD2 (5 bases each). Germline CDR1 is SEHNR and CDR2 is FQNEAQ (reference sequence). Trimming left V 5 bases short and J 4 bases short, with 20 bases between. The CDR3 runs to 16 residues. For the CDR3, the DNA is TGTGCCAGCAGCCGAGGGGTCAGCGATAGTGGAGAGACCCAGTACTTC. Translating it yields CASSRGVSDSGETQYF. The full variable domain, completed using reference TRBV7-9 and TRBJ2-5, is DTGVSQNPRHKITKRGQNVTFRCDPISEHNRLYWYRQTLGQGPEFLTYFQNEAQLEKSRLLSDRFSAERPKGSFSTLEIQRTEQGDSAMYLCASSRGVSDSGETQYFGPGTRLLVL.

J is TRBJ2-1 and V is TRBV7-9; 8 nucleotides agree with TRBD2. Germline V gene sequence: CDR1 SEHNR, CDR2 FQNEAQ (reference sequence). The CDR3 has 18 amino acids. V was clipped by 2 bases and J by 2 bases; unmatched bases: 11. CDR3 in amino acids: CASSLPQWGGGPYNEQFF. As DNA, the CDR3 is TGTGCCAGCAGCTTACCCCAGTGGGGCGGGGGGCCCTACAATGAGCAGTTCTTC.